This is a list of T cell receptor beta chains from one sample in a study of blood T cells in healthy people across ages. Using its own MiXCR run on the 5' RACE reads, TCRdb lists one record per CDR3 protein. Of approximately 760,000 distinct CDR3 sequences in the sample, about 25% are singletons; the top ten hold under 9.5%. These data were likewise used in another study, on T cells of mothers and their children.

Sample: blood. The origin of the receptors is a boy between 10 and 17 years old in good health. Both conserved end residues are part of each CDR3. D genes are given only for firm matches. Some rows have no size entry. The others give once, few or many, or a class for an expanded clone.

J gene: TRBJ2-4; clone size: -; V gene: TRBV6-5; D gene: TRBD1; CDR3 DNA: TGTGCCAGCAGCTCCCTCAAGGGGGCTGACATTCAGTACTTC; CDR3 protein: CASSSLKGADIQYF
J gene: TRBJ2-7; clone size: few; V gene: TRBV2; D gene: -; CDR3 DNA: TGTGCCAGCAGGACTGGACGGCTAACCTACGAGCAGTACTTC; CDR3 protein: CASRTGRLTYEQYF
J gene: TRBJ2-7; clone size: -; V gene: TRBV6-6; D gene: -; CDR3 DNA: TGTGCCAGCAGTTTCGCCCTCGAGCAGTACTTC; CDR3 protein: CASSFALEQYF
J gene: TRBJ2-3; clone size: few; V gene: TRBV7-2; D gene: TRBD2; CDR3 DNA: TGTGCCAGCAGCCTACTAGCGGACATAAGCACAGATACGCAGTATTTT; CDR3 protein: CASSLLADISTDTQYF
J gene: TRBJ2-1; clone size: -; V gene: TRBV15; D gene: -; CDR3 DNA: TGTGCCACCACGAGGGACCCTTACAATGAGCAGTTCTTC; CDR3 protein: CATTRDPYNEQFF
J gene: TRBJ2-7; clone size: few; V gene: TRBV4-3; D gene: -; CDR3 DNA: TGCGCCAGCAGCCAAGATTACTCAGGGGCCGAGCAGTACTTC; CDR3 protein: CASSQDYSGAEQYF
J gene: TRBJ2-2; clone size: few; V gene: TRBV5-1; D gene: -; CDR3 DNA: TGCGCCAGCAGAGATTTCAGGAACACCGGGGAGCTGTTTTTT; CDR3 protein: CASRDFRNTGELFF
J gene: TRBJ2-7; clone size: -; V gene: TRBV12-3/TRBV12-4; D gene: -; CDR3 DNA: TGTGCCAGCACCTTGAGGGGGGCGGGCGAGCAGTACTTC; CDR3 protein: CASTLRGAGEQYF
J gene: TRBJ1-1; clone size: -; V gene: TRBV13; D gene: -; CDR3 DNA: TGTGCCAGCAGCTTAATGGGGAGGGTGAACACTGAAGCTTTCTTT; CDR3 protein: CASSLMGRVNTEAFF
J gene: TRBJ2-3; clone size: -; V gene: TRBV10-3; D gene: TRBD1; CDR3 DNA: TGTGCCATCAGGGACAGGGGTCGAGTAGATACGCAGTATTTT; CDR3 protein: CAIRDRGRVDTQYF
J gene: TRBJ1-3; clone size: few; V gene: TRBV14; D gene: -; CDR3 DNA: TGTGCCAGCAGCCAAGGGGGACTCTCTGGAAACACCATATATTTT; CDR3 protein: CASSQGGLSGNTIYF
J gene: TRBJ2-5; clone size: -; V gene: TRBV27; D gene: -; CDR3 DNA: TGTGCCGTGAACCCTAGCGTACCTAGGGAGACCCAGTACTTC; CDR3 protein: CAVNPSVPRETQYF
J gene: TRBJ1-2; clone size: few; V gene: TRBV5-1; D gene: TRBD1; CDR3 DNA: TGCGCCAGCAGCGGGACCTACAGGGGGGCGTTACGTGGCTACACCTTC; CDR3 protein: CASSGTYRGALRGYTF
J gene: TRBJ2-7; clone size: -; V gene: TRBV12-3/TRBV12-4; D gene: TRBD1; CDR3 DNA: TGTGCCAGCAGTAGGGACAGGGGAAGCGACGAGCAGTACTTC; CDR3 protein: CASSRDRGSDEQYF
J gene: TRBJ1-4; clone size: -; V gene: TRBV6-6; D gene: -; CDR3 DNA: TGTGCCAGCAGTACGACAGAGTCCCCAACTAATGAAAAACTGTTTTTT; CDR3 protein: CASSTTESPTNEKLFF
J gene: TRBJ2-1; clone size: -; V gene: TRBV9; D gene: -; CDR3 DNA: TGTGCCAGCAGCGTAGGCGGCAGTCCTCGCTCCTACAATGAGCAGTTCTTC; CDR3 protein: CASSVGGSPRSYNEQFF
J gene: TRBJ2-7; clone size: -; V gene: TRBV5-6; D gene: -; CDR3 DNA: TGTGCCAGCAGCCAGACCTTGCGGTACGAGCAGTACTTC; CDR3 protein: CASSQTLRYEQYF
J gene: TRBJ2-3; clone size: few; V gene: TRBV2; D gene: -; CDR3 DNA: TGTGCCAGCACGGTGGGCAGGGGGGTCACAGATATGCAGTATTTT; CDR3 protein: CASTVGRGVTDMQYF
J gene: TRBJ2-5; clone size: -; V gene: TRBV7-9; D gene: -; CDR3 DNA: TGTGCCAGCAGCTCCCCGGTGACGGAGACCCAGTACTTC; CDR3 protein: CASSSPVTETQYF
J gene: TRBJ2-7; clone size: few; V gene: TRBV20-1; D gene: TRBD2; CDR3 DNA: TGCAGTGCTAGGCGGCTAGCGGGGGCCAACTCCTACGAGCAGTACTTC; CDR3 protein: CSARRLAGANSYEQYF
J gene: TRBJ2-7; clone size: -; V gene: TRBV2; D gene: -; CDR3 DNA: TGTGCCAGCAGAGGTAGCGATCTGAATTCCTACGAGCAGTACTTC; CDR3 protein: CASRGSDLNSYEQYF
J gene: TRBJ2-1; clone size: -; V gene: TRBV5-1; D gene: -; CDR3 DNA: TGCGCCAGCAGCCTCAGTTCAGCGATTCGTGACGGTGAGCAGTTCTTC; CDR3 protein: CASSLSSAIRDGEQFF
J gene: TRBJ2-5; clone size: few; V gene: TRBV6-2/TRBV6-3; D gene: -; CDR3 DNA: TGTGCCAGCAGTTACCCCCCCGTAAGAAGCAGGACCCAGTACTTC; CDR3 protein: CASSYPPVRSRTQYF
J gene: TRBJ2-7; clone size: -; V gene: TRBV29-1; D gene: -; CDR3 DNA: TGCAGCGTTGAGGTCCCGGCGTTGGGCATTACCTACGAGCAGTACTTC; CDR3 protein: CSVEVPALGITYEQYF
J gene: TRBJ2-7; clone size: -; V gene: TRBV5-1; D gene: TRBD1; CDR3 DNA: TGCGCCAGCAGCTTGGAGGGGACAGGCTACGAGCAGTACTTC; CDR3 protein: CASSLEGTGYEQYF
J gene: TRBJ2-1; clone size: few; V gene: TRBV5-1; D gene: TRBD2; CDR3 DNA: TGCGCCAGCAGCTCCTGGACTAGTTCGTCCTACAATGAGCAGTTCTTC; CDR3 protein: CASSSWTSSSYNEQFF
J gene: TRBJ2-1; clone size: -; V gene: TRBV7-8; D gene: TRBD2; CDR3 DNA: TGTGCCAGCAGCCTCTATACTAGCGGGATACATCAGTTCTTC; CDR3 protein: CASSLYTSGIHQFF
J gene: TRBJ1-1; clone size: -; V gene: TRBV11-2; D gene: -; CDR3 DNA: TGTGCCAGCAGCTTTTGGGAGATCGACGTGAACACTGAAGCTTTCTTT; CDR3 protein: CASSFWEIDVNTEAFF
J gene: TRBJ2-1; clone size: -; V gene: TRBV5-8; D gene: TRBD2; CDR3 DNA: TGTGCCAGCAGCTTCGGGGTCTCTAGCGGGGGCATGGATGAGCAGCTCTTC; CDR3 protein: CASSFGVSSGGMDEQLF
J gene: TRBJ2-7; clone size: few; V gene: TRBV7-2; D gene: -; CDR3 DNA: TGTGCCAGCAGCTTCCTAGTCGGGAGCTCCTACGAGCAGTACTTC; CDR3 protein: CASSFLVGSSYEQYF
J gene: TRBJ2-5; clone size: -; V gene: TRBV3-1; D gene: TRBD1; CDR3 DNA: TGTGCCAGCCTTCAGGACAGGGGGTCTTTGCAGACCCAGTACTTC; CDR3 protein: CASLQDRGSLQTQYF
J gene: TRBJ2-7; clone size: -; V gene: TRBV2; D gene: TRBD2; CDR3 DNA: TGTGCCAGCAGTGCAGCCCCGGGACTAGCGACCGGAGAGCAGTACTTC; CDR3 protein: CASSAAPGLATGEQYF
J gene: TRBJ1-5; clone size: few; V gene: TRBV20-1; D gene: -; CDR3 DNA: TGCAGTGCTTCTTTAGGGGGCAATCAGCCCCAGCATTTT; CDR3 protein: CSASLGGNQPQHF
J gene: TRBJ2-1; clone size: few; V gene: TRBV20-1; D gene: TRBD1; CDR3 DNA: TGCAGTGCTAGAGGTCCCGGGACAGGGGTTGGTGAGCAGTTCTTC; CDR3 protein: CSARGPGTGVGEQFF
J gene: TRBJ1-6; clone size: -; V gene: TRBV7-2; D gene: -; CDR3 DNA: TGTGCCAGCAGCTTTACCGGGAGAGGGGCCCTCCACTTT; CDR3 protein: CASSFTGRGALHF
J gene: TRBJ2-1; clone size: many; V gene: TRBV14; D gene: -; CDR3 DNA: TGTGCCAGCAGTCCCGGGACACCTAAGCAGTTCTTC; CDR3 protein: CASSPGTPKQFF
J gene: TRBJ1-1; clone size: -; V gene: TRBV2; D gene: -; CDR3 DNA: TGTGCCAGCAGTGCAACCGGGACCCATACCTCGCGGGGGGAAGCTTTCTTT; CDR3 protein: CASSATGTHTSRGEAFF
J gene: TRBJ2-7; clone size: few; V gene: TRBV20-1; D gene: TRBD1; CDR3 DNA: TGCAGTGCTACCCCCCACAGGGGGCGATACGAGCAGTACTTC; CDR3 protein: CSATPHRGRYEQYF
J gene: TRBJ2-7; clone size: few; V gene: TRBV7-9; D gene: -; CDR3 DNA: TGTGCCAGCAGCTTAGTCGCGGACGAGCAGTACTTC; CDR3 protein: CASSLVADEQYF
J gene: TRBJ2-5; clone size: -; V gene: TRBV3-1; D gene: -; CDR3 DNA: TGTGCCAGCAGCCCGGGACTCTGGCAAGAGACCCAGTACTTC; CDR3 protein: CASSPGLWQETQYF
J gene: TRBJ2-1; clone size: -; V gene: TRBV2; D gene: -; CDR3 DNA: TGTGCCAGCAGTGAAGGCTTTTTGGCAGTATCCTACAATGAGCAGTTCTTC; CDR3 protein: CASSEGFLAVSYNEQFF
J gene: TRBJ1-6; clone size: -; V gene: TRBV7-2; D gene: -; CDR3 DNA: TGTGCCAGCAGGAGCGAGCGCTTACTCTATAATTCACCCCTCCACTTT; CDR3 protein: CASRSERLLYNSPLHF
J gene: TRBJ2-4; clone size: many; V gene: TRBV4-1; D gene: TRBD1; CDR3 DNA: TGCGCCAGCAGCCAATCTCCGACCGGGACAGGGAGGAAGGACATTCAGTACTTC; CDR3 protein: CASSQSPTGTGRKDIQYF
J gene: TRBJ2-5; clone size: few; V gene: TRBV29-1; D gene: -; CDR3 DNA: TGCAGCGGTGGGGGCGGCAGAACCCCTTACCAAGAGACCCAGTACTTC; CDR3 protein: CSGGGGRTPYQETQYF
J gene: TRBJ2-5; clone size: -; V gene: TRBV7-9; D gene: TRBD1; CDR3 DNA: TGTGCCAGCAGCCCCCGAGGGGACAGGGGACCAGAGACCCAGTACTTC; CDR3 protein: CASSPRGDRGPETQYF
J gene: TRBJ1-6; clone size: few; V gene: TRBV7-9; D gene: -; CDR3 DNA: TGTGCCAGCAGCTTAGGCCCTTCACCCCTCCACTTT; CDR3 protein: CASSLGPSPLHF
J gene: TRBJ1-6; clone size: few; V gene: TRBV21-1; D gene: -; CDR3 DNA: TGTGCCAGCAGCACCGACAGGGCCAGGTTAAGGACCCTCCACTTT; CDR3 protein: CASSTDRARLRTLHF
J gene: TRBJ2-7; clone size: -; V gene: TRBV20-1; D gene: -; CDR3 DNA: TGCAGTGCTAGAGATAACTACGGGGGAATTTACGAGCAGTACTTC; CDR3 protein: CSARDNYGGIYEQYF
J gene: TRBJ2-7; clone size: -; V gene: TRBV28; D gene: -; CDR3 DNA: TGTGCCAGCAGTCTCAGGGGTGCGGCTACCTACGAGCAGTACTTC; CDR3 protein: CASSLRGAATYEQYF
J gene: TRBJ2-5; clone size: -; V gene: TRBV4-3; D gene: TRBD2; CDR3 DNA: TGCGCCAGCAGCCAAGCGACCAAACCGGGACTAGCGGAACAAGAGACCCAGTACTTC; CDR3 protein: CASSQATKPGLAEQETQYF
J gene: TRBJ2-1; clone size: -; V gene: TRBV6-1; D gene: -; CDR3 DNA: TGTGCCAGCAGCGGGACACCTTACAATGAGCAGTTCTTC; CDR3 protein: CASSGTPYNEQFF
J gene: TRBJ2-5; clone size: few; V gene: TRBV20-1; D gene: TRBD1; CDR3 DNA: TGCAGTGCTAGGGCCCACAGGGGACAACGAAGAGAGACCCAGTACTTC; CDR3 protein: CSARAHRGQRRETQYF
J gene: TRBJ1-5; clone size: few; V gene: TRBV24-1; D gene: -; CDR3 DNA: TGTGCCACCAGGGCAGGGAACAATCAGCCCCAGCATTTT; CDR3 protein: CATRAGNNQPQHF
J gene: TRBJ2-7; clone size: -; V gene: TRBV7-3; D gene: -; CDR3 DNA: TGTGCCAGCAGCCGAAGCGGGACAACCAACGAGCAGCACTTC; CDR3 protein: CASSRSGTTNEQHF
J gene: TRBJ1-2; clone size: -; V gene: TRBV5-1; D gene: TRBD1; CDR3 DNA: TGCGCCAGCAGCATAGGACAGGGGAACTATGGCTACACCTTC; CDR3 protein: CASSIGQGNYGYTF